Listed here are 4 T cell receptor beta chains from one sample, sequenced in a study of blood T cells in healthy people across ages. A second PCR, run for about 7 to 11 cycles, used a sample-barcoded 5' primer plus a J-beta primer mix. Using its own MiXCR run on the 5' RACE reads, TCRdb lists one record per CDR3 protein. The data contain approximately 800,000 distinct CDR3 sequences, 20% to 30% of them singletons. These data were also filed under a second study, of T cells of mothers and their children.

Sequences were obtained from blood. The receptor source for this set is a boy aged 10-17 years in good health.

This clonotype was picked up one time. At one end the junction does not follow the germline gene, possibly because of a read error. CDR3 DNA sequence: TGCGCCGGCAGCCCTCGACAGGTTGGGTCTGGGGCCAACGTCCTGACTTTC. Translation gives CAGSPRQVGSGANVLTF. The rearrangement links TRBV4-1 to TRBJ2-6; D perhaps matches TRBD1 (6 bases). Germline CDR1 reads MGHRA; CDR2 reads YSYEKL. The CDR3 has 17 amino acids.

The gene calls are TRBV3-1 and TRBJ2-5; TRBD2 is a possible D gene (7 bases). The DNA matches TRBJ2-1 better at its end, which makes the J call doubtful. This CDR3 has 15 residues. The germline gives CDR1 LGHDT, CDR2 YNNKEL (reference sequence). In DNA form, the CDR3 reads TGTGCCAGCAGCCAAGGGGGGGGCCTCAACCGGGAGCAGTTCTTC. This codes for CASSQGGGLNREQFF.

This clonotype was counted only a few times. The rearrangement uses TRBV6-5 and TRBJ2-5; D may be TRBD2 (5 bases). The J call is doubtful: the DNA matches TRBJ2-7 better. This CDR3 spans 16 amino acids. The germline V gene encodes CDR1 MNHEY and CDR2 SVGAGI. The CDR3 DNA sequence: TGTGCCAGCAGTTACTCGATCATCGGGGTCGGAGACGAGCAGTACTTC. Encoded protein: CASSYSIIGVGDEQYF.

A few counts support this clonotype. The chain is built from TRBV18 and TRBJ2-3; the match to TRBD1 covers 7 bases. The CDR3 is 15 amino acids. Unmatched junction bases numbered 5, after V lost 2 bases and J lost 3 bases. In germline, CDR1 is KGHSH, CDR2 LQKENI. This chain's CDR3 is CASSPGRQGTDTQYF. The DNA of the CDR3 is TGTGCCAGCTCACCAGGGCGACAGGGAACAGATACGCAGTATTTT.